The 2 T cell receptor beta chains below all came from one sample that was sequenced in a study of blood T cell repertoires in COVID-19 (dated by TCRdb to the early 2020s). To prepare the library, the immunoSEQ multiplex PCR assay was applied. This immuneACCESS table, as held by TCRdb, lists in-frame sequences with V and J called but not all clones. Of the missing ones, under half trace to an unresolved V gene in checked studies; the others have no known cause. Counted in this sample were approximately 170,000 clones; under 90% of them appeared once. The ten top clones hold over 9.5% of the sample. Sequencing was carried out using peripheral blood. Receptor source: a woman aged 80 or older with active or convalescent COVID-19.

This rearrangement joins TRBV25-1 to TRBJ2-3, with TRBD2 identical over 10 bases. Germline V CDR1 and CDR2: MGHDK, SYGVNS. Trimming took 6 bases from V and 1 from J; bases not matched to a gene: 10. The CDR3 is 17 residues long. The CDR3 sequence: CASRPTSGIQGTDTQYF. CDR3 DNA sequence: TGTGCCAGCAGACCCACTAGCGGGATCCAGGGCACAGATACGCAGTATTTT.

In nucleotides, the CDR3 is TGCGCCACCCGGGCCGGGGGCACAGATACGCAGTATTTT. Protein sequence: CATRAGGTDTQYF. This chain joins TRBV10-1 and TRBJ2-3; TRBD2 might be the D (5 bases). Germline CDR1 and CDR2: WNHNN and SYGVQD (reference sequence). CDR3 length equals 13 residues. V lost 10 bases and J 1 base, leaving 12 bases between the germline ends.